This T cell receptor (beta chain) was sequenced in a study of T-cell memory formation after mild COVID-19. TCRdb analysed the 5' RACE reads with MiXCR anew, one entry per CDR3 protein. The sample consists of some 130,000 distinct CDR3 sequences, approximately 17% of them appearing once. Germline CDR1 SGHDT, CDR2 YYEEEE. Trimming removed 2 bases from V and 6 bases from J, with 15 bases in between. CDR3 size: 15 residues. Sequenced input: PBMCs or a T cell subset sorted from them (not recorded which). This sequence was found in a young man who had mild COVID-19 (a few samples of this study predate the infection). Cell type and time point are not known. The rearrangement uses TRBV5-6 and TRBJ2-1; D may be TRBD1 (7 bases). CDR3 nucleotides: TGTGCCAGCAGCTTTCGGGGGCGGACAGGCAATGAGCAGTTCTTC. This codes for CASSFRGRTGNEQFF.